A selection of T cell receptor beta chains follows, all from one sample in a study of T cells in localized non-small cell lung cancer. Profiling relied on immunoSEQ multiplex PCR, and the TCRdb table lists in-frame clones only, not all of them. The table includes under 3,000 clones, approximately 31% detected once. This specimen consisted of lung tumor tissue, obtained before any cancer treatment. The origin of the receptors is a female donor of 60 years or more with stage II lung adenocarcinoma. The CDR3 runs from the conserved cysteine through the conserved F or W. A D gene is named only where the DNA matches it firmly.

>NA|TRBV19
CASSTIRAGERGNEQFF
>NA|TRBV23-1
CASSLARGYEQYF
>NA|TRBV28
CASSPGAGRNSPLHF
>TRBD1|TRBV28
CASLGQGNYNEQFF
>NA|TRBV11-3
CASSLEGPVYQLYSTDTQYF
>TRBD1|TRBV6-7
CASSQGARETQYF
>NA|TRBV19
CASSIGLNEQFF
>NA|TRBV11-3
CASSLGGGAYSTYEQYF
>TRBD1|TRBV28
CASTGGGVGGYTF
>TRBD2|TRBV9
CASSGTSGNTDTQYF
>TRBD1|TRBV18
CASSHQGDTTEAFF
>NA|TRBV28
CASTPNTDTQYF
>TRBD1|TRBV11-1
CASSLDRAQETQYF
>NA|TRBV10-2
CASRPLTGTEAFF